The present entry profiles one TCR beta chain with its context. Here the gene names and germline are mouse. The read finishes 1 residue shy of the CDR3 end, and the germline J gene is used to complete it. This sample is part of a study of tissue T cells after allogeneic stem cell transplantation. Per the germline V gene, CDR1 is NNHNN and CDR2 is SYGAGS (reference sequence). This CDR3 spans 13 amino acids. The V end was cut by 5 bases, the J end by 1 base, with 9 bases between. The method was immunoSEQ multiplex PCR; TCRdb's version includes in-frame clones alone and lacks a portion of them. The table has about 880 clones, about 56% seen once. Time point denoted: mouse harvest day 14 after allogeneic transplant. Tail vein injection delivered 10^7 T-cell-depleted bone marrow cells and 10^6 splenic CD5+ T cells.

The chain employs TRBV13-2 and TRBJ1-2; the D gene is possibly TRBD1 (5 bases). Source material: liver tissue. This receptor was obtained from a female BALB/c mouse given C57BL/6 T cells with graft-versus-host disease after an allogeneic hematopoietic cell transplant. The CDR3 sequence is CASGQGKNSDYTF. CDR3 DNA (partial): TGTGCCAGCGGGCAGGGAAAAAACTCCGACTACACC.